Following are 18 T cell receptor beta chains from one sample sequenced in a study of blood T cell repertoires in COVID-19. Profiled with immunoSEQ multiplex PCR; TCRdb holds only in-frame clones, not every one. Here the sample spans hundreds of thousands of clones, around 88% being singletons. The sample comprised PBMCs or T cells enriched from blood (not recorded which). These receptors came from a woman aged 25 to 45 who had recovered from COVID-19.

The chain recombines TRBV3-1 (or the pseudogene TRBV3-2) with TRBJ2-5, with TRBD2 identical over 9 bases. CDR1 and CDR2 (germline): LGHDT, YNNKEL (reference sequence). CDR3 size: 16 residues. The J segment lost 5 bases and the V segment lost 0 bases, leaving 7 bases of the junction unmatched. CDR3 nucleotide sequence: TGTGCCAGCAGCCAAGATCTGGGCGGGGGGGAGGAGACCCAGTACTTC. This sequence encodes CASSQDLGGGEETQYF.

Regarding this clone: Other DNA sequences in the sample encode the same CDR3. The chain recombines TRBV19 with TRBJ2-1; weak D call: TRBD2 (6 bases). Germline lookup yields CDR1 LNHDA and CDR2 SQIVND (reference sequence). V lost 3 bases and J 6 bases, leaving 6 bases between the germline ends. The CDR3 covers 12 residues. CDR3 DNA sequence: TGTGCCAGTAGTATCGGGGGCAATGAGCAGTTCTTC. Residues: CASSIGGNEQFF. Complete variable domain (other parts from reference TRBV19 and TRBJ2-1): DGGITQSPKYLFRKEGQNVTLSCEQNLNHDAMYWYRQDPGQGLRLIYYSQIVNDFQKGDIAEGYSVSREKKESFPLTVTSAQKNPTAFYLCASSIGGNEQFFGPGTRLTVL.

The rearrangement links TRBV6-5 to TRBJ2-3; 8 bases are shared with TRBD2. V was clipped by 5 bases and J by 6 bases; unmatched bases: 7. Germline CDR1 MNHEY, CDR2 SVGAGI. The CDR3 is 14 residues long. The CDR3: CASSPGLASDTQYF. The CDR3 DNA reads TGTGCCAGCAGTCCTGGACTAGCATCTGATACGCAGTATTTT.

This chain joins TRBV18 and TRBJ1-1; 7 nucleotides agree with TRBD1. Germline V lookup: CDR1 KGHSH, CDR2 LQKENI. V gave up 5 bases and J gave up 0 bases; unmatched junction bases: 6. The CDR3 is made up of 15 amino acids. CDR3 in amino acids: CASSDSTGMNTEAFF. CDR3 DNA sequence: TGTGCCAGCTCAGACTCGACAGGGATGAACACTGAAGCTTTCTTT. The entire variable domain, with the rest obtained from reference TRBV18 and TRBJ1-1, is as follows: NAGVMQNPRHLVRRRGQEARLRCSPMKGHSHVYWYRQLPEEGLKFMVYLQKENIIDESGMPKERFSAEFPKEGPSILRIQQVVRGDSAAYFCASSDSTGMNTEAFFGQGTRLTVV.

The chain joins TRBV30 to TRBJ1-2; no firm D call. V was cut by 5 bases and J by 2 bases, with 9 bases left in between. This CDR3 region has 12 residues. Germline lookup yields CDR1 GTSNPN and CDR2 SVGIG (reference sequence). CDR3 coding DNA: TGTGCCTGGGACCTCCAGAACTATGGCTACACCTTC. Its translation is CAWDLQNYGYTF. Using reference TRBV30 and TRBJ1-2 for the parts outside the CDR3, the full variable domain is SQTIHQWPATLVQPVGSPLSLECTVEGTSNPNLYWYRQAAGRGLQLLFYSVGIGQISSEVPQNLSASRPQDRQFILSSKKLLLSDSGFYLCAWDLQNYGYTFGSGTRLTVV.

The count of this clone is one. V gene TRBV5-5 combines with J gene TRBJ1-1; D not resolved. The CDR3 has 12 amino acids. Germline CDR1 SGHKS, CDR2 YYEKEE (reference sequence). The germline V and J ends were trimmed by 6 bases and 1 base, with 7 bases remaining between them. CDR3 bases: TGTGCCAGCACAATCGGGAACACTGAAGCTTTCTTT. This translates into CASTIGNTEAFF.

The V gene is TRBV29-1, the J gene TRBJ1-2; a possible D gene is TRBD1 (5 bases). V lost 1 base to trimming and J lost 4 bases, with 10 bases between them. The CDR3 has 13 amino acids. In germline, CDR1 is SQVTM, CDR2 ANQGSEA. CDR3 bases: TGCAGCGTTGAAGGGAGGGACGCCTATGGCTACACCTTC. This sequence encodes CSVEGRDAYGYTF.

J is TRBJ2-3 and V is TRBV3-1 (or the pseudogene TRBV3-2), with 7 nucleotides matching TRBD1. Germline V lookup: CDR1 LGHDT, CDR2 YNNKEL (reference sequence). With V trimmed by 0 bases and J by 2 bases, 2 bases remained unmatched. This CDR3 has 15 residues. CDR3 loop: CASSQDGTATDTQYF. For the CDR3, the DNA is TGTGCCAGCAGCCAAGATGGGACAGCCACAGATACGCAGTATTTT.

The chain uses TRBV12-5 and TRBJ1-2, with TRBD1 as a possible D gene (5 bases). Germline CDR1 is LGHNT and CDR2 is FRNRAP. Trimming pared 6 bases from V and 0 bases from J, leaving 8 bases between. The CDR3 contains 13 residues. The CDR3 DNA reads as TGTGCTAGTGGGCCGACAGCTAACTATGGCTACACCTTC. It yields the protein CASGPTANYGYTF.

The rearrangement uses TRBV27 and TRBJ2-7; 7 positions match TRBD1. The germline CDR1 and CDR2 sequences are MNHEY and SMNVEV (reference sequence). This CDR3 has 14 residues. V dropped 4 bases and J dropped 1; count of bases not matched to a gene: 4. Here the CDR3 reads CASSSDRDSYEQYF. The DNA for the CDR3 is TGTGCCAGCAGTTCAGACAGGGATTCCTACGAGCAGTACTTC.

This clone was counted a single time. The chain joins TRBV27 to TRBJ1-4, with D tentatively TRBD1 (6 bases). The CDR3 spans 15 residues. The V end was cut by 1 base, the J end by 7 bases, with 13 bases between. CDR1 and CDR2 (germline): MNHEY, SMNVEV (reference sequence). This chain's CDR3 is CASSLYFRGGEKLFF. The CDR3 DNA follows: TGTGCCAGCAGTTTATATTTCAGGGGTGGTGAAAAACTGTTTTTT.

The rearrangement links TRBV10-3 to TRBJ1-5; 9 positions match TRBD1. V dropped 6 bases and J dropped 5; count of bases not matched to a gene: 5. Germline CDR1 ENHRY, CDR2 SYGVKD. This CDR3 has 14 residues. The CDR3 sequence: CAISPTGGDQPQHF. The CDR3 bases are TGTGCCATCAGCCCGACAGGGGGTGATCAGCCCCAGCATTTT.

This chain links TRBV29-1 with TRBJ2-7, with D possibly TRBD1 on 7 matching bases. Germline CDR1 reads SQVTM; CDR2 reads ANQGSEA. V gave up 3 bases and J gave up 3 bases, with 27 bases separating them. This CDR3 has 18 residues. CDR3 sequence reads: CSVDPRRARTGSYYEQYF. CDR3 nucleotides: TGCAGCGTTGACCCTAGGAGGGCCCGGACAGGATCGTACTACGAGCAGTACTTC.

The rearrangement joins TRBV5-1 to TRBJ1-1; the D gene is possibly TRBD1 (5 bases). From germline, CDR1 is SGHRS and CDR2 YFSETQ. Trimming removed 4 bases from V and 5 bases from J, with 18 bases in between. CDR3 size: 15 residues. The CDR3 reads CASSPEGTPDTEAFF. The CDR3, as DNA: TGCGCCAGCAGCCCGGAGGGGACGCCTGATACTGAAGCTTTCTTT. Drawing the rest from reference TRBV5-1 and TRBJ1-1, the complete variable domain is KAGVTQTPRYLIKTRGQQVTLSCSPISGHRSVSWYQQTPGQGLQFLFEYFSETQRNKGNFPGRFSGRQFSNSRSEMNVSTLELGDSALYLCASSPEGTPDTEAFFGQGTRLTVV.

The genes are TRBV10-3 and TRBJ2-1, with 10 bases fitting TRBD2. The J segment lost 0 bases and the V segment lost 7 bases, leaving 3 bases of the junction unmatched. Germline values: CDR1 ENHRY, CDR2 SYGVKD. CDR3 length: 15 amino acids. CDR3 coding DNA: TGTGCCATCACCGTAGCGGGAGGCTCCTACAATGAGCAGTTCTTC. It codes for CAITVAGGSYNEQFF.

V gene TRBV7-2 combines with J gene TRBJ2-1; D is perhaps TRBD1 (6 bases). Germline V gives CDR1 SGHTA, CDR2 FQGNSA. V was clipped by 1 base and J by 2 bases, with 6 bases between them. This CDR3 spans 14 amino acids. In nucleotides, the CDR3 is TGTGCCAGCAGCTTAGGGGGGCCCTACAATGAGCAGTTCTTC. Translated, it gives CASSLGGPYNEQFF.

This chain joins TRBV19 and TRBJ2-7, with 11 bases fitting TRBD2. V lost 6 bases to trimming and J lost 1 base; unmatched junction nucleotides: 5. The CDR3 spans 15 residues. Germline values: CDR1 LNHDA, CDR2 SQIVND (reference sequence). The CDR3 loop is CASRETSGKSYEQYF. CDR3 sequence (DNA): TGTGCCAGTAGGGAGACTAGCGGGAAGTCCTACGAGCAGTACTTC.

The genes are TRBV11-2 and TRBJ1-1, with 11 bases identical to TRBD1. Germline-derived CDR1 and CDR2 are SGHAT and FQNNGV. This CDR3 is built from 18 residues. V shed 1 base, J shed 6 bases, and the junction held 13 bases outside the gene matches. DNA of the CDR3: TGTGCCAGCAGCTTAGGGAGGACAGGGGGCGCGAGGTTGTCTGAAGCTTTCTTT. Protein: CASSLGRTGGARLSEAFF.